Below are 4 T cell receptor beta chains sequenced from a single sample in a study of blood T cells in healthy people across ages (dated by TCRdb to about 2015). Receptors were amplified or captured by 5' RACE. A second PCR of about 7 to 12 cycles was run with a J-beta primer mix and a sample-barcoded 5' primer. TCRdb's own reprocessing of the public reads used fastp at Q25 and MiXCR and kept productive beta chains. CDR3 protein duplicates are merged, each entry listing the most common genes and DNA. The sample table contains around 1,800,000 distinct CDR3 sequences; only one count was recorded for 39% of them. The ten largest clones take up approximately 22% of the sample. Sequenced material: blood. These receptor sequences come from a human donor in good health.

This clonotype was found a few times. This chain uses TRBV20-1 with TRBJ1-4; unclear D gene. The germline gives CDR1 DFQATT, CDR2 SNEGSKA (reference sequence). The CDR3 runs 14 residues. Deletions cut 0 bases from V and 7 bases from J, with 12 bases between. The CDR3 is CSARENLLGEKLFF. The CDR3, as DNA: TGCAGTGCTAGAGAGAACCTTCTTGGTGAAAAACTGTTTTTT.

The table lists this clonotype with a few counts. The gene calls are TRBV28 and TRBJ2-1; 7 positions match TRBD2. The CDR3 extends over 15 amino acids. V was clipped by 5 bases and J by 3 bases; unmatched bases: 7. The germline V gene encodes CDR1 MDHEN and CDR2 SYDVKM. This CDR3 is CASSPAGVDYNEQFF. In DNA, the CDR3 is TGTGCCAGCAGTCCCGCGGGGGTCGACTACAATGAGCAGTTCTTC.

On this clonotype: One end of the junction varies from germline; a read error may be responsible. This chain links TRBV12-3 or TRBV12-4 with TRBJ2-1; D ambiguous. The CDR3 covers 14 residues. The CDR3 spells CASGLNVKINEQFF. The CDR3 DNA reads TGTGCCAGCGGTTTAAATGTAAAAATAAATGAGCAGTTCTTC.

This clonotype was counted only a few times. The junction departs from the called germline gene at one end, perhaps through a read error. The V gene is TRBV27, the J gene TRBJ1-2; D gene ambiguous. The CDR3 spans 12 residues. Per germline, CDR1 MNHEY and CDR2 SMNVEV (reference sequence). CDR3 amino acids: CASGFWGYGYTF. For the CDR3, the DNA is TGTGCCAGCGGTTTCTGGGGCTATGGCTACACCTTC.